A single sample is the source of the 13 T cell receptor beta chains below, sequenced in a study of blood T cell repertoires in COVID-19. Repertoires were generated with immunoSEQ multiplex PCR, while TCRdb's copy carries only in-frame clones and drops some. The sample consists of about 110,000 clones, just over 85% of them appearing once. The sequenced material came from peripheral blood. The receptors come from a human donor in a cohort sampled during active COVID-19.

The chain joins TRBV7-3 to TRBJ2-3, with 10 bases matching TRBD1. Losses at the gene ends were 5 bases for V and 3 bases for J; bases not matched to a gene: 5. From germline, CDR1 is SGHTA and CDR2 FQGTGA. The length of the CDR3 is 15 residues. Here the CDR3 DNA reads TGTGCCAGCAGCCGGGGACAGGGGCTGACAGATACGCAGTATTTT. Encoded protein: CASSRGQGLTDTQYF.

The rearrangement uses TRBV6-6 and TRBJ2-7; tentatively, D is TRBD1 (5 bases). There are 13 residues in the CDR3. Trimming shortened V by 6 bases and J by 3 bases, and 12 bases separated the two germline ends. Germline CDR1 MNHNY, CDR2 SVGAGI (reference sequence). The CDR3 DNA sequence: TGTGCCAGCAGCCAGATCACAGGCTACGAGCAGTACTTC. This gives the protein CASSQITGYEQYF.

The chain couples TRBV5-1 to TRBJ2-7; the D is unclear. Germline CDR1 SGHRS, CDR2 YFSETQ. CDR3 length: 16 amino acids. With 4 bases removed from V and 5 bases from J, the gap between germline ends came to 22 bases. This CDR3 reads CASSLLESEARHEQYF. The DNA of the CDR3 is TGCGCCAGCAGCCTATTAGAGTCAGAGGCCCGCCACGAGCAGTACTTC.

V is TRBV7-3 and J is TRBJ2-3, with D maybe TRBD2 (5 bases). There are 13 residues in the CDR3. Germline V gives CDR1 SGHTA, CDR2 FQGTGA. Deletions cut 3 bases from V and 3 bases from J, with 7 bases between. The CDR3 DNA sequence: TGTGCCAGCAGCTTCCGGGGTACAGATACGCAGTATTTT. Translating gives CASSFRGTDTQYF.

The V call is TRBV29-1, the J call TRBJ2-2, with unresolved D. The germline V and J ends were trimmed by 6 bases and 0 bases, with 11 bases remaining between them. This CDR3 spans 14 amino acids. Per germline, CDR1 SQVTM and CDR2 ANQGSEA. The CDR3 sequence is CSVKMGSNTGELFF. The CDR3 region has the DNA TGCAGCGTGAAGATGGGCTCGAACACCGGGGAGCTGTTTTTT.

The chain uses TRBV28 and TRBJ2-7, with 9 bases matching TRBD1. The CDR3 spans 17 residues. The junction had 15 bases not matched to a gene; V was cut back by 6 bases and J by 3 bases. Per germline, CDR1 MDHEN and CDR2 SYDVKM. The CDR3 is CASSWGSTGGIFYEQYF. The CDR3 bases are TGTGCCAGCAGCTGGGGTTCTACAGGGGGCATATTCTACGAGCAGTACTTC.

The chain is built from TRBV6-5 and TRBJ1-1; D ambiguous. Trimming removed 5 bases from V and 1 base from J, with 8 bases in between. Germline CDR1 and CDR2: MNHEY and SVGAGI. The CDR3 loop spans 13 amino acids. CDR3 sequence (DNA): TGTGCCAGCAGTCCCAAGAGGAACACTGAAGCTTTCTTT. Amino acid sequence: CASSPKRNTEAFF.

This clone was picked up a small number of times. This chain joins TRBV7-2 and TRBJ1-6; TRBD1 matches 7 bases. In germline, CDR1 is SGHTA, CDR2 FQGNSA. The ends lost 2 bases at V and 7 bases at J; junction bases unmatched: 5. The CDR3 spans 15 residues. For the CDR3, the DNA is TGTGCCAGCAGCTTACAGGGGGGCCCCAATTCACCCCTCCACTTT. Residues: CASSLQGGPNSPLHF.

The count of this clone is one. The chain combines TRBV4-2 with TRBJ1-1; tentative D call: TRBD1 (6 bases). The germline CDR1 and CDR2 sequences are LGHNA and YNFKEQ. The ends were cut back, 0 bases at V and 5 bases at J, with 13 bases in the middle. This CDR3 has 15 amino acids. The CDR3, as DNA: TGTGCCAGCAGCCAAGAAGACAGGTCGAAAACTGAAGCTTTCTTT. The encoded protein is CASSQEDRSKTEAFF.

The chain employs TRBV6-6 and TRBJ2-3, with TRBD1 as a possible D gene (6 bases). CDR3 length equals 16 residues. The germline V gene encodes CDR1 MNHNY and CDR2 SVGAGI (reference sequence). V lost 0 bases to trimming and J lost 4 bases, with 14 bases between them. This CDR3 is CASSYSGRGNADTQYF. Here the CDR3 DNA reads TGTGCCAGCAGTTACTCGGGCAGGGGAAATGCAGATACGCAGTATTTT.

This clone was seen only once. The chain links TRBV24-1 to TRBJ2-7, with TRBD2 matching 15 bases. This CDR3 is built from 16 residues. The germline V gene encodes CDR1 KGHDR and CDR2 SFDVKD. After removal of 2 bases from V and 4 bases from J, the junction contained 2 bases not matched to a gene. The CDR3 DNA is TGTGCCACCAGTGATTCCGGACTAGCGGGGGGGTACGAGCAGTACTTC. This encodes CATSDSGLAGGYEQYF.

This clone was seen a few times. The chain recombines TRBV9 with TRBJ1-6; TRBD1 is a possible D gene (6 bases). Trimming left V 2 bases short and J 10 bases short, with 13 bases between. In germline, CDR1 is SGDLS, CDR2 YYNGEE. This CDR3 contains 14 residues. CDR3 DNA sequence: TGTGCCAGCAGCGTTTCGGGGGGCTGGTCACCCCTCCACTTT. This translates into CASSVSGGWSPLHF.

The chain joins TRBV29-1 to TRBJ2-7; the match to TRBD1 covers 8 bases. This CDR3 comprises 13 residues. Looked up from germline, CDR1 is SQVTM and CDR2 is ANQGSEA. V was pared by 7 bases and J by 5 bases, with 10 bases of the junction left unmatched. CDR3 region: CSAGAGGFDEQYF. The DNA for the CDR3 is TGCAGCGCCGGGGCAGGGGGCTTCGACGAGCAGTACTTC.